This TCR beta chain was profiled in a study of OX40 agonist ivuxolimab in advanced cancers. As for the study in general: The mean age was roughly 60 years, ranging from 23 to 79, with approximately 83% of participants male.

The table came from immunoSEQ multiplex PCR; TCRdb's copy has only in-frame clones and leaves some out. In the table there are 30,000 to 45,000 clones, around 85% of which are singletons. This clone was counted a single time. The sequence derives from an adult with an advanced solid tumor such as melanoma, head and neck, liver or kidney cancer. The specimen comprised CD4+ or CD8+ T cells sorted from blood, sampled in a trial of the OX40 agonist ivuxolimab.

CDR3 loop: CASSLLNTGELFF. The CDR3 coding sequence is TGTGCCAGCAGCCTGTTGAACACCGGGGAGCTGTTTTTT. V usage is TRBV11-2 and J usage is TRBJ2-2; D gene ambiguous. The germline V gene encodes CDR1 SGHAT and CDR2 FQNNGV. V was cut by 5 bases and J by 1 base, with 5 bases left in between. This CDR3 spans 13 amino acids.